This T cell receptor (beta chain) is drawn from a study of T cell clones after liver transplantation. On this clone: A read error may account for a junction end that differs from germline.

Germline-derived CDR1 and CDR2 are SGHTA and FQGTGA. The CDR3 consists of 16 residues. Generated by immunoSEQ multiplex PCR, the TCRdb table keeps only in-frame clones and is missing some. The table includes 99,000 or so clones, around four fifths detected once. This chain links TRBV7-3 with TRBJ2-5; 12 bases are a match to TRBD2. The receptor's source is a human donor who received a liver transplant. This specimen consisted of CD4+ T cells from blood, obtained before liver transplant. CDR3 residues: CASSPEGRLAGEAQYF. The CDR3 DNA reads as TGTGCCAGCAGCCCCGAGGGGCGACTAGCGGGAGAGGCCCAGTACTTC.